A selection of T cell receptor beta chains follows, all from one sample in a study of cytotoxic CD8 clonotypes in ibrutinib-treated CLL. Data came from immunoSEQ multiplex PCR; TCRdb stores just in-frame clones and leaves some out. The sample consists of about 84,000 clones, roughly 86% of them appearing once. Sequences were derived from PBMCs, sampled before ibrutinib treatment. The receptors were sampled from a human donor with chronic lymphocytic leukemia. Both conserved end residues are part of each CDR3. Fields, in order: V gene, clone size, D gene, J gene, CDR3 protein, CDR3 DNA. D genes are given only for firm matches. Not all rows give a size; the values are once, few, many and, for expanded clones, a class.

>TRBV11-1|-|TRBD1|TRBJ2-7
CASSLVGQGTDEQYF
TGTGCCAGCAGCTTAGTCGGACAGGGGACCGACGAGCAGTACTTC
>TRBV9|-|TRBD2|TRBJ2-7
CASSAEIAGGYEQYF
TGTGCCAGCAGCGCCGAAATAGCGGGAGGATACGAGCAGTACTTC
>TRBV25-1|-|-|TRBJ2-3
CASSEGALDTQYF
TGTGCCAGCAGTGAAGGGGCTTTGGATACGCAGTATTTT
>TRBV5-1|-|-|TRBJ1-2
CASSLEEVYGYTF
TGCGCCAGCAGCTTGGAGGAGGTCTATGGCTACACCTTC
>TRBV4-2|-|-|TRBJ1-2
CASSQNNYGYTF
TGTGCCAGCAGCCAAAATAACTATGGCTACACCTTC
>TRBV10-3|-|-|TRBJ1-4
CAISDRYNEKLFF
TGTGCCATCAGTGATCGTTATAATGAAAAACTGTTTTTT
>TRBV19|-|TRBD2|TRBJ2-7
CASSASLAGGYEQYF
TGTGCCAGTAGTGCCAGTCTAGCGGGAGGGTACGAGCAGTACTTC
>TRBV11-2|-|TRBD2|TRBJ2-5
CASSSLLLAKETQYF
TGTGCCAGCAGCTCATTGTTACTAGCGAAAGAGACCCAGTACTTC
>TRBV11-2|-|-|TRBJ2-7
CASSPPSGGSYEQYF
TGTGCCAGCAGCCCCCCTAGTGGTGGCAGCTACGAGCAGTACTTC
>TRBV23-1|once|TRBD1|TRBJ1-2
CASSPRGYQCYTF
TGCGCCAGCAGTCCCAGGGGGTACCAATGCTACACCTTC
>TRBV11-2|-|-|TRBJ1-2
CASSLASGLDYGYTF
TGTGCCAGCAGCTTAGCGTCGGGGCTCGACTATGGCTACACCTTC
>TRBV5-4|few|-|TRBJ2-7
CASSLGQGQLYEQYF
TGTGCCAGCAGCTTGGGGCAGGGGCAGCTGTACGAGCAGTACTTC
>TRBV4-1|-|TRBD1|TRBJ2-3
CASSRGQGGDTQYF
TGCGCCAGCAGCCGAGGACAGGGGGGAGATACGCAGTATTTT
>TRBV7-6|-|TRBD1|TRBJ2-2
CASSFQGVSGELFF
TGTGCCAGCAGCTTCCAGGGGGTATCCGGGGAGCTGTTTTTT